The T cell receptor beta chain described here comes from a study of CD8 T cells in Susac syndrome. RNA in amounts of roughly 0.5 to 1 ug was reverse transcribed with random hexamers. immunoSEQ multiplex PCR amplified TCR beta CDR3 across 54 Vbeta, 13 Jbeta. TCRdb called the immunoSEQ multiplex PCR reads again in MiXCR, with one record for every CDR3 protein. The table lists about 110,000 distinct CDR3 sequences, around 97% of them singletons. CDR1 and CDR2 from the germline V gene are MNHEY and SVGAGI. V was pared by 2 bases and J by 4 bases, with 14 bases between. The length of the CDR3 is 15 residues.

The rearrangement joins TRBV6-5 to TRBJ2-5; tentatively, D is TRBD2 (7 bases). The sequence was obtained from a human donor in good health. The sequencing input was CD4+ T cells from PBMCs. The DNA for the CDR3 is TGTGCCAGCAGTTACGCGGGGGCGAGAGGAGAGACCCAGTACTTC. Its translation: CASSYAGARGETQYF.